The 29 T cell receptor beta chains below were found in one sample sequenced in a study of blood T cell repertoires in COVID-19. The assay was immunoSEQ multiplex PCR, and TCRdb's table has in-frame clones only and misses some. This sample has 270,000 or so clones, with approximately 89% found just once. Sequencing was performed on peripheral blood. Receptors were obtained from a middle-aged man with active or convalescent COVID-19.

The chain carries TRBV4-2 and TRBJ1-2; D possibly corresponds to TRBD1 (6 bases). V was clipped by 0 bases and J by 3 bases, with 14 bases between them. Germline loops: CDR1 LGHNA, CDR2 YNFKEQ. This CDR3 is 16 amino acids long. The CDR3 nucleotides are TGTGCCAGCAGCCAAGAACCCAGGGGATCTTACTATGGCTACACCTTC. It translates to CASSQEPRGSYYGYTF.

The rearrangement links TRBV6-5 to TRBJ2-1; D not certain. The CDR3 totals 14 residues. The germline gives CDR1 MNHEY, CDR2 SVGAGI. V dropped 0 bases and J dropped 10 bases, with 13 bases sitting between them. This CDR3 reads CASSYSTLVEEQFF. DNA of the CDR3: TGTGCCAGCAGTTACTCGACCCTAGTCGAGGAGCAGTTCTTC.

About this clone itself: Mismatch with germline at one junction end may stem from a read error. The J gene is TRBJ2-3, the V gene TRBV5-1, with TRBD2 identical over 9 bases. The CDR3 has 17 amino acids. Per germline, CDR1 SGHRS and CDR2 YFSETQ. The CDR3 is CARSRGGGSGVADTQYF. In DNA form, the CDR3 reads TGCGCCCGCAGCCGCGGGGGGGGAAGCGGCGTCGCAGATACGCAGTATTTT.

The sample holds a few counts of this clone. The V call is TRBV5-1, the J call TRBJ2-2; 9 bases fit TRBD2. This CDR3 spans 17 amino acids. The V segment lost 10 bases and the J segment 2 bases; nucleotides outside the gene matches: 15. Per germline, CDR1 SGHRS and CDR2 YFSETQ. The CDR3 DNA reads TGCGCCCGCCGCGGCGGGCGGGGGGGCCTTAACACCGGGGAGCTGTTTTTT. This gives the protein CARRGGRGGLNTGELFF.

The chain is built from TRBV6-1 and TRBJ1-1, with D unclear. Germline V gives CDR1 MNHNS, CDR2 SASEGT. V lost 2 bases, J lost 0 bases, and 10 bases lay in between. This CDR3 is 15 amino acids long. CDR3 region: CASSEREQMNTEAFF. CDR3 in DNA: TGTGCCAGCAGTGAACGGGAACAGATGAACACTGAAGCTTTCTTT.

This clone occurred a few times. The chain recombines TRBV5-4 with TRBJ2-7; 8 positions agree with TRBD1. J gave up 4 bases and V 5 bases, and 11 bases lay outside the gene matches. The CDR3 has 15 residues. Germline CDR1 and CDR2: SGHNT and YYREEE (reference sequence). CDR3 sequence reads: CASSPAGQARYEQYF. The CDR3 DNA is TGTGCCAGCAGTCCCGCGGGACAGGCCCGTTACGAGCAGTACTTC.

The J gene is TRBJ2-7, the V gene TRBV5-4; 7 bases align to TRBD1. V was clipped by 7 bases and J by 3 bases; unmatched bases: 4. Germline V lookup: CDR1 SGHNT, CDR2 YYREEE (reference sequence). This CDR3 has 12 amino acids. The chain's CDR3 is CASRQGDYEQYF. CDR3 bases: TGTGCCAGCCGACAGGGAGACTACGAGCAGTACTTC.

Written as DNA, the CDR3 is TGTGCCAGCAGCCCGGGGGGCAATCAGCCCCAGCATTTT. Protein product: CASSPGGNQPQHF. The chain recombines TRBV11-2 with TRBJ1-5, with a possible D match to TRBD1 (5 bases). Looked up from germline, CDR1 is SGHAT and CDR2 is FQNNGV. The CDR3 covers 13 residues. The ends were cut back, 5 bases at V and 2 bases at J, with 7 bases in the middle.

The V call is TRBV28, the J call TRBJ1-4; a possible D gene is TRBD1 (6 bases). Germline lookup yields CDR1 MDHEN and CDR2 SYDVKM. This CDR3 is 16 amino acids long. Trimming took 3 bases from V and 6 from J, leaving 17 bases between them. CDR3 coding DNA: TGTGCCAGCAGTTTGCTGGGGCGGGGGGCCGATGAAAAACTGTTTTTT. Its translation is CASSLLGRGADEKLFF.

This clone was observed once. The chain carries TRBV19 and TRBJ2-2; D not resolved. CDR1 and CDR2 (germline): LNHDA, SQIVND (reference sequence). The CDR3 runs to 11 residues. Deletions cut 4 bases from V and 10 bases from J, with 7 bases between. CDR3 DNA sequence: TGTGCCAGTAGTACCCTAACGGAGCTGTTTTTT. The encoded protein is CASSTLTELFF.

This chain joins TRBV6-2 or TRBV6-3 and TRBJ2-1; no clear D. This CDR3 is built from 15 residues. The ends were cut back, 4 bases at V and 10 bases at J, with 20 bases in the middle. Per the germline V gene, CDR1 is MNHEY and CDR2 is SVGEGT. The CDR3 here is CASSLGPLALVEQFF. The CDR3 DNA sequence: TGTGCCAGCAGTTTGGGTCCATTAGCCTTGGTAGAGCAGTTCTTC.

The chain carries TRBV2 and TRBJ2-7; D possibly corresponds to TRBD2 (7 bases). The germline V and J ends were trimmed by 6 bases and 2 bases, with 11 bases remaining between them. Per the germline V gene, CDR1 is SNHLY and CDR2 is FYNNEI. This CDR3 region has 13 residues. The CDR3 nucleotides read TGTGCCAGCAGGGAGGGGGGGACCTACGAGCAGTACTTC. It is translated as CASREGGTYEQYF.

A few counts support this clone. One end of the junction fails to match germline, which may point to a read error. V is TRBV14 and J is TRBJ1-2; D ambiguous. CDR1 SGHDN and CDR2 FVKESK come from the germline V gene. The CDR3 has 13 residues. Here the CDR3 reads CASSQADGINIRF. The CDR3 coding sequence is TGTGCCAGCAGCCAAGCCGACGGGATTAATATTCGCTTC.

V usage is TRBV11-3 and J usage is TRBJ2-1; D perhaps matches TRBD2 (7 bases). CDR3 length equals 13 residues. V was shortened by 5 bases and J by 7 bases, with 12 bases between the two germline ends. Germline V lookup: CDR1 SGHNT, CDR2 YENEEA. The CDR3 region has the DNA TGTGCCAGCAGCCCAAGGGGGGGGAATGAGCAGTTCTTC. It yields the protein CASSPRGGNEQFF.

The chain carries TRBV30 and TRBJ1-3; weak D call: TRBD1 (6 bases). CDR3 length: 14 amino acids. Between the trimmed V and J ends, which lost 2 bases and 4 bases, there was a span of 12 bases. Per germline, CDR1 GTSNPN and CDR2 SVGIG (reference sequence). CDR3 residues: CAWSFGQPGNTIYF. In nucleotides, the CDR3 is TGTGCCTGGAGTTTTGGACAGCCCGGAAACACCATATATTTT.

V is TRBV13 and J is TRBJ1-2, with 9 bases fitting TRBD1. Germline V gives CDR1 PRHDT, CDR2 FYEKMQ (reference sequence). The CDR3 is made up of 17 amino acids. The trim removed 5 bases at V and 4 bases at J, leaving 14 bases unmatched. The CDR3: CASSLLSGQGPPYGYTF. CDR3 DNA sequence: TGTGCCAGCAGCCTTCTCTCTGGACAGGGGCCCCCCTATGGCTACACCTTC.

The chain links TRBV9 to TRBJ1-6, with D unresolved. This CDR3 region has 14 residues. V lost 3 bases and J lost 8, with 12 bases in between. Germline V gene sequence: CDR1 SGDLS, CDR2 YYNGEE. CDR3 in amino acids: CASSGAPFYSPLHF. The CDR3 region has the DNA TGTGCCAGCAGCGGGGCCCCTTTTTATTCACCCCTCCACTTT.

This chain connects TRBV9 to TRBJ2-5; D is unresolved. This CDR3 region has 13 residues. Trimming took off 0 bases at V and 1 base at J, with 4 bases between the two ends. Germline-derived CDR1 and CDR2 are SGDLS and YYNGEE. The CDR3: CASSVGAQETQYF. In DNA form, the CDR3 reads TGTGCCAGCAGCGTAGGCGCCCAAGAGACCCAGTACTTC.

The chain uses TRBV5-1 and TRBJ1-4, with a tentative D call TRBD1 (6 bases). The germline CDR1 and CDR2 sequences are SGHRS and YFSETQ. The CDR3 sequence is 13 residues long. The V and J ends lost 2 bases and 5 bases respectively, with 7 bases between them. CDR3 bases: TGCGCCAGCAGCTTTCAGGGGAATGAAAAACTGTTTTTT. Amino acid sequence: CASSFQGNEKLFF.

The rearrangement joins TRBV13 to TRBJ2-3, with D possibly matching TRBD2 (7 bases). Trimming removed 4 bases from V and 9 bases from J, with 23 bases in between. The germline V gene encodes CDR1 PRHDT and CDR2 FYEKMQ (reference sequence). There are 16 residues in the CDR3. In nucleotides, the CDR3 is TGTGCCAGCAGCTCACGCCCCTGGGGGGGCCGAGGGACGCAGTATTTT. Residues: CASSSRPWGGRGTQYF.

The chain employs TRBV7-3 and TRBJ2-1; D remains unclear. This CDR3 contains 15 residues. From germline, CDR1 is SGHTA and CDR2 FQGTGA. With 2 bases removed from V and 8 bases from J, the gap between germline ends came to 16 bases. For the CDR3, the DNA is TGTGCCAGCAGCTTATGGGCAGGCGAGTGGGATGAGCAGTTCTTC. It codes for CASSLWAGEWDEQFF.

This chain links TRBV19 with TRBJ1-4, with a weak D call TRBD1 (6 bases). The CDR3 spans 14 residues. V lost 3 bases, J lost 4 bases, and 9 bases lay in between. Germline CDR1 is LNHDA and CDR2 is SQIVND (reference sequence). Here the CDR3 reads CASSMDSFNEKLFF. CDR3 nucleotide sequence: TGTGCCAGTAGTATGGACAGTTTTAATGAAAAACTGTTTTTT.

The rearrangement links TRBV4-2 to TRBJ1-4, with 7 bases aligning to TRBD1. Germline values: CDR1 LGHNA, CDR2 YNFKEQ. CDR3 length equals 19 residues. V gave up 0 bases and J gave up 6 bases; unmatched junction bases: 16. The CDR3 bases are TGTGCCAGCAGCCAAGAGATCGTAGGTATGGTGGGGACAGATGAAAAACTGTTTTTT. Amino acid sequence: CASSQEIVGMVGTDEKLFF.

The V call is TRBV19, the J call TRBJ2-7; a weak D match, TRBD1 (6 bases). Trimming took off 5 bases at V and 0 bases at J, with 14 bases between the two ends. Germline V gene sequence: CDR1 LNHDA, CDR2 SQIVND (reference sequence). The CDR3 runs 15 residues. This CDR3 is CASSVTGLSSYEQYF. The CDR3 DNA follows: TGTGCCAGTAGTGTTACAGGGTTGAGCTCCTACGAGCAGTACTTC.

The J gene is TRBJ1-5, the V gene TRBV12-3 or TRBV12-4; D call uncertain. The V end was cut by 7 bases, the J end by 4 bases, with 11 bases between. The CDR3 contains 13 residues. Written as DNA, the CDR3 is TGTGCCAGCAACCCGACGGGGAATCAGCCCCAGCATTTT. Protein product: CASNPTGNQPQHF.

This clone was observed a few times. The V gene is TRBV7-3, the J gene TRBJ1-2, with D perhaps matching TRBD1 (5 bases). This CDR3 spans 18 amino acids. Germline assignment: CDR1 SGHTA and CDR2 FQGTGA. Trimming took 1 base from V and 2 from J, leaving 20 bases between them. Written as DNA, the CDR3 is TGTGCCAGCAGCTTAAAGCCGGGGGACGCCCGGGAAAACTATGGCTACACCTTC. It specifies CASSLKPGDARENYGYTF.

The CDR3 here is CASSPIPDNPAFF. The CDR3 DNA reads TGTGCCAGCTCACCAATCCCGGACAATCCTGCGTTCTTC. The rearrangement links TRBV18 to TRBJ2-1, with D possibly being TRBD1 (5 bases). This CDR3 has 13 amino acids. Germline values: CDR1 KGHSH, CDR2 LQKENI. Trimming removed 2 bases from V and 15 bases from J, with 17 bases in between.

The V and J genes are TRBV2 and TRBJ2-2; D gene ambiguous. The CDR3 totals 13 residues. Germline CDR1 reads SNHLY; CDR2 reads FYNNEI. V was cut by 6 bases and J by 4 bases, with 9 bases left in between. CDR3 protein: CASRVSGTGELFF. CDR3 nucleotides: TGTGCCAGCAGGGTTAGTGGCACCGGGGAGCTGTTTTTT.

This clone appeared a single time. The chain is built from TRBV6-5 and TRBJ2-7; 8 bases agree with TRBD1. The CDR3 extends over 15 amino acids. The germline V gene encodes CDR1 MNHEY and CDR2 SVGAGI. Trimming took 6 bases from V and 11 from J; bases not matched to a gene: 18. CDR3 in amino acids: CASSPVRDRFNLKYF. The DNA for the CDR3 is TGTGCCAGCAGCCCAGTGAGGGACAGGTTTAACCTAAAGTACTTC.